This T cell receptor (beta chain) was identified during a study of cytomegalovirus exposure and HLA in healthy donors. Study in general: From HLA-typed donors, an early data release held around 85 million unique TCRs.

In the case of this clone: The antigen remains unidentified.

Points from the study as a whole: Serostatus for CMV was the only available immune exposure information.

The CDR3 spans 16 residues. V was shortened by 8 bases and J by 1 base, with 20 bases between the two germline ends. Germline-derived CDR1 and CDR2 are MGHDK and SYGVNS. In the PCR, 60 Vbeta and 13 Jbeta primers were used. Generated by immunoSEQ multiplex PCR, the TCRdb table keeps only in-frame clones and is missing some. The table lists about 220,000 clones, 76% of them singletons. The V and J genes are TRBV25-1 and TRBJ1-1; D might be TRBD1 (5 bases). Sequenced input: PBMCs. The sequence was obtained from a man aged 18 to 35 in good health and CMV-seronegative. The DNA for the CDR3 is TGTGCCAGCTCGAGTCTTAGGTCGGGGGGGAACACTGAAGCTTTCTTT. Translating gives CASSSLRSGGNTEAFF.